This TCR beta chain was captured in a study of control samples from healthy donors and cancer patients. Looked up from germline, CDR1 is SNHLY and CDR2 is FYNNEI. The CDR3 consists of 14 residues. V was clipped by 7 bases and J by 4 bases; unmatched bases: 7. Produced via immunoSEQ multiplex PCR; TCRdb's table is partial and in-frame only. Of approximately 190,000 clones in the sample, about 89% were seen once. The receptor was isolated from a man aged 30 to 45 in good health. The chain is built from TRBV2 and TRBJ2-7; the match to TRBD2 covers 10 bases. Sequenced input: blood. CDR3 in amino acids: CASTSPGLAYEQYF. Here the CDR3 DNA reads TGTGCCAGCACCTCCCCGGGACTAGCGTACGAGCAGTACTTC.